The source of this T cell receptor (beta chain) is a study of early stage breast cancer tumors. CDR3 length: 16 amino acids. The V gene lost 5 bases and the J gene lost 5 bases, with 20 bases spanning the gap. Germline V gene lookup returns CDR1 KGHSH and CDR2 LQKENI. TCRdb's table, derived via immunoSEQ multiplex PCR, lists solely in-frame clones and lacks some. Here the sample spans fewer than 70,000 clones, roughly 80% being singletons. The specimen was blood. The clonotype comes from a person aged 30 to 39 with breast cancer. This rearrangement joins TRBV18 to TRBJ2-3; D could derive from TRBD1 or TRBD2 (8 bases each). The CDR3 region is CASSFRAGGQGDTQYF. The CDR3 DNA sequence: TGTGCCAGCTCATTCCGCGCGGGAGGACAGGGAGATACGCAGTATTTT.